A single sample gave rise to the 32 T cell receptor beta chains below, sequenced in a study of cytomegalovirus exposure and HLA in healthy donors. With 60 Vbeta and 13 Jbeta primers, the PCR was carried out. Libraries were prepared by immunoSEQ multiplex PCR; TCRdb keeps only in-frame clonotypes and omits some of them. Of around 190,000 clones detected, about 77% appear once; the ten largest clones hold over 2%. The sample taken for sequencing was PBMCs. These receptor sequences come from a man between 60 and 75 years old in good health and CMV-seronegative.

A word on this clone: Possible read error: a much larger clone is one base away. V usage is TRBV7-9 and J usage is TRBJ1-1, with 7 bases identical to TRBD1. CDR3 size: 14 residues. Trimming took 1 base from V and 4 from J; bases not matched to a gene: 3. In germline, CDR1 is SEHNR, CDR2 FQNEAQ (reference sequence). The CDR3: CASSLGAGGTEAFF. The DNA for the CDR3 is TGTGCCAGCAGCTTAGGGGCAGGGGGCACTGAAGCTTTCTTT. Full variable domain (missing parts from reference TRBV7-9 and TRBJ1-1): DTGVSQNPRHKITKRGQNVTFRCDPISEHNRLYWYRQTLGQGPEFLTYFQNEAQLEKSRLLSDRFSAERPKGSFSTLEIQRTEQGDSAMYLCASSLGAGGTEAFFGQGTRLTVV.

This clone has just one count. This rearrangement joins TRBV18 to TRBJ2-3; D may be TRBD1 (6 bases). This CDR3 spans 14 amino acids. In germline, CDR1 is KGHSH, CDR2 LQKENI. Trimming shortened V by 4 bases and J by 3 bases, and 11 bases separated the two germline ends. The CDR3 reads CASSLQGQTDTQYF. The CDR3 nucleotides are TGTGCCAGCTCACTTCAGGGACAAACAGATACGCAGTATTTT.

The chain combines TRBV30 with TRBJ2-7; 13 bases are shared with TRBD2. Germline V gene lookup returns CDR1 GTSNPN and CDR2 SVGIG (reference sequence). The CDR3 loop spans 12 amino acids. J gave up 7 bases and V 4 bases, and 1 base lay outside the gene matches. In DNA, the CDR3 is TGTGCCTGGACGGGACTAGCGGGAGAGCAGTACTTC. It specifies CAWTGLAGEQYF. Using reference TRBV30 and TRBJ2-7 for the parts outside the CDR3, the full variable domain is SQTIHQWPATLVQPVGSPLSLECTVEGTSNPNLYWYRQAAGRGLQLLFYSVGIGQISSEVPQNLSASRPQDRQFILSSKKLLLSDSGFYLCAWTGLAGEQYFGPGTRLTVT.

The chain has TRBV5-6 and TRBJ2-5; 10 bases are a match to TRBD2. Germline CDR1 SGHDT, CDR2 YYEEEE. CDR3 length: 15 residues. Germline trimming cut 0 bases from V and 5 bases from J; bases unmatched to any gene: 4. The CDR3: CASSLGLAGWETQYF. CDR3 coding DNA: TGTGCCAGCAGCTTGGGACTAGCGGGTTGGGAGACCCAGTACTTC.

The chain couples TRBV2 to TRBJ1-4; possibly TRBD1 for D (6 bases). CDR3 length equals 14 residues. The V end lost 1 base, the J end lost 6 bases, and 9 bases lay between the germline ends. Germline values: CDR1 SNHLY, CDR2 FYNNEI. This CDR3 is CASSEDRAYEKLFF. The CDR3 region has the DNA TGTGCCAGCAGTGAAGACAGGGCTTATGAAAAACTGTTTTTT.

The chain links TRBV9 to TRBJ1-4; unclear D gene. The CDR3 is 13 residues long. Trimming shortened V by 0 bases and J by 4 bases, and 4 bases separated the two germline ends. CDR1 and CDR2 from the germline V gene are SGDLS and YYNGEE. CDR3 amino acids: CASSVDLNEKLFF. The CDR3 coding sequence is TGTGCCAGCAGCGTAGATCTTAATGAAAAACTGTTTTTT.

The chain couples TRBV5-1 to TRBJ2-1; D is possibly TRBD2 (5 bases). Trimming cost V 0 bases and J 4 bases, with 11 bases left between them. This CDR3 has 15 amino acids. CDR1 and CDR2 (germline): SGHRS, YFSETQ. The chain's CDR3 is CASSLGSAVYNEQFF. Here the CDR3 DNA reads TGCGCCAGCAGCTTGGGATCAGCGGTTTACAATGAGCAGTTCTTC.

V is TRBV5-5 and J is TRBJ2-3; possibly TRBD1 for D (5 bases). V shed 4 bases and J shed 0 bases, with 15 bases lying between them. From germline, CDR1 is SGHKS and CDR2 YYEKEE (reference sequence). The CDR3 totals 16 residues. This CDR3 is CASSLDRGRSTDTQYF. The CDR3 DNA reads TGTGCCAGCAGCCTCGACAGAGGCAGGAGCACAGATACGCAGTATTTT.

This clone has just one count. The V and J genes are TRBV5-8 and TRBJ1-4; 8 bases map to TRBD1. The CDR3 has 15 amino acids. From germline, CDR1 is SGHTS and CDR2 YDEGEE. With 4 bases clipped from V and 8 bases from J, the junction kept 10 bases outside the gene matches. The CDR3 DNA is TGTGCCAGCAGCCCCCTCAGGGGGCTTAGGGAAAAACTGTTTTTT. It translates to CASSPLRGLREKLFF. Full variable domain (rest looked up from reference TRBV5-8 and TRBJ1-4): EAGVTQSPTHLIKTRGQQATLRCSPISGHTSVYWYQQALGLGLQFLLWYDEGEERNRGNFPPRFSGRQFPNYSSELNVNALELEDSALYLCASSPLRGLREKLFFGSGTQLSVL.

This clone was recorded only once. This chain uses TRBV5-1 with TRBJ2-3; unclear D gene. This CDR3 has 16 residues. V was clipped by 7 bases and J by 4 bases, with 22 bases between them. Per germline, CDR1 SGHRS and CDR2 YFSETQ. CDR3: CASGSADSSWADTQYF. The DNA for the CDR3 is TGCGCCAGCGGCTCCGCCGACTCGAGTTGGGCAGATACGCAGTATTTT.

The V gene is TRBV7-9, the J gene TRBJ1-2, with D perhaps matching TRBD1 (5 bases). Germline CDR1 SEHNR, CDR2 FQNEAQ (reference sequence). The V gene lost 1 base and the J gene lost 7 bases, with 7 bases spanning the gap. There are 12 residues in the CDR3. CDR3: CASSLGGGGYTF. CDR3 DNA sequence: TGTGCCAGCAGCTTAGGGGGCGGTGGCTACACCTTC.

This rearrangement joins TRBV19 to TRBJ1-6; TRBD1 agrees at 9 bases. Losses at the gene ends were 1 base for V and 10 bases for J; bases not matched to a gene: 8. Per germline, CDR1 LNHDA and CDR2 SQIVND (reference sequence). The CDR3 is 16 amino acids. The CDR3 coding sequence is TGTGCCAGTAGTATAGCAGCGGACAGGGGTTTGTCACCCCTCCACTTT. Its protein is CASSIAADRGLSPLHF.

This clone was detected only a few times. This chain uses TRBV9 with TRBJ2-2; maybe TRBD2 (6 bases). Between the trimmed V and J ends, which lost 2 bases and 2 bases, there was a span of 16 bases. CDR3 length equals 17 residues. CDR1 and CDR2 (germline): SGDLS, YYNGEE. CDR3 in DNA: TGTGCCAGCAGCGTCGCCGGGACTCCCAAAAACACCGGGGAGCTGTTTTTT. Its protein is CASSVAGTPKNTGELFF.

The chain uses TRBV13 and TRBJ2-1; TRBD1 matches 8 bases. CDR1 is PRHDT, CDR2 FYEKMQ, per germline (reference sequence). With V trimmed by 5 bases and J by 3 bases, 6 bases remained unmatched. The CDR3 consists of 15 residues. CDR3 in amino acids: CASSDRDRNYNEQFF. The CDR3 bases are TGTGCCAGCAGCGACCGGGACAGGAACTACAATGAGCAGTTCTTC.

This chain joins TRBV7-9 and TRBJ1-1, with D maybe TRBD1 (5 bases). Trimming shortened V by 1 base and J by 6 bases, and 12 bases separated the two germline ends. The CDR3 consists of 14 residues. Per germline, CDR1 SEHNR and CDR2 FQNEAQ (reference sequence). This chain's CDR3 is CASSLEGDGAEAFF. In DNA, the CDR3 is TGTGCCAGCAGCTTAGAAGGGGATGGGGCTGAAGCTTTCTTT.

The J gene is TRBJ2-7, the V gene TRBV29-1; 13 nucleotides agree with TRBD2. The germline V gene has CDR1 SQVTM and CDR2 ANQGSEA. Trimming at V came to 3 bases and at J to 6 bases, leaving 2 bases not matched to a gene. The CDR3 loop spans 13 amino acids. The CDR3, as DNA: TGCAGCGTTGAGGGACTAGCGGGAAGCGAGCAGTACTTC. It encodes CSVEGLAGSEQYF.

This rearrangement joins TRBV7-8 to TRBJ1-5; 11 bases are shared with TRBD1. Losses at the gene ends were 1 base for V and 8 bases for J; bases not matched to a gene: 13. The CDR3 extends over 18 amino acids. Germline V CDR1 and CDR2: SGHVS, FQNEAQ. CDR3 DNA sequence: TGTGCCAGCAGCTTAGTTCCTTCGAGGACAGGGGGCAGGGAGCCCCAGCATTTT. This translates into CASSLVPSRTGGREPQHF.

This chain connects TRBV7-9 to TRBJ2-3, with D tentatively TRBD1 (5 bases). This CDR3 comprises 15 residues. Germline CDR1 and CDR2: SEHNR and FQNEAQ (reference sequence). V was clipped by 1 base and J by 2 bases, with 10 bases between them. CDR3 amino acids: CASSLDRTNTDTQYF. In DNA form, the CDR3 reads TGTGCCAGCAGCTTAGATCGGACAAACACAGATACGCAGTATTTT. The complete variable domain, with remaining parts taken from reference TRBV7-9 and TRBJ2-3, reads DTGVSQNPRHKITKRGQNVTFRCDPISEHNRLYWYRQTLGQGPEFLTYFQNEAQLEKSRLLSDRFSAERPKGSFSTLEIQRTEQGDSAMYLCASSLDRTNTDTQYFGPGTRLTVL.

This clone was seen just once. This chain links TRBV5-5 with TRBJ2-5; 9 positions match TRBD2. Trimming took 1 base from V and 5 from J; bases not matched to a gene: 9. Germline V lookup: CDR1 SGHKS, CDR2 YYEKEE (reference sequence). The CDR3 sequence is 16 residues long. The CDR3 protein is CASSLRASGVGETQYF. The CDR3, as DNA: TGTGCCAGCAGCTTGCGGGCTAGCGGGGTGGGGGAGACCCAGTACTTC.

The chain recombines TRBV6-5 with TRBJ1-2; maybe TRBD1 (5 bases). CDR3 length equals 13 residues. With 4 bases removed from V and 8 bases from J, the gap between germline ends came to 14 bases. CDR1 is MNHEY and CDR2 is SVGAGI in the germline V gene. CDR3 sequence: CASSFGRQRGYTF. The CDR3 DNA reads as TGTGCCAGCAGTTTCGGGAGACAGCGGGGCTACACCTTC.

This clone turned up a few times. The J gene is TRBJ2-1, the V gene TRBV11-3; 10 bases are a match to TRBD2. The germline V gene has CDR1 SGHNT and CDR2 YENEEA. The CDR3 sequence is 16 residues long. With V trimmed by 5 bases and J by 4 bases, 8 bases remained unmatched. The CDR3 spells CASSRLAGWIYNEQFF. The CDR3 DNA reads as TGTGCCAGCAGCCGACTAGCGGGCTGGATTTACAATGAGCAGTTCTTC.

The chain links TRBV7-9 to TRBJ2-7; 9 nucleotides agree with TRBD2. The CDR3 is 13 amino acids. Trimming cost V 6 bases and J 9 bases; bases outside gene matches: 9. The V gene's germline CDR1 is SEHNR and CDR2 FQNEAQ (reference sequence). CDR3 DNA sequence: TGTGCCAGCAGTTTGGGCGGGGGGGCCTCGCAGTACTTC. It encodes CASSLGGGASQYF.

This clone was counted only a few times. The V call is TRBV15, the J call TRBJ2-7; the match to TRBD2 covers 12 bases. J gave up 4 bases and V 1 base, and 5 bases lay outside the gene matches. Germline V gives CDR1 LNHNV, CDR2 YYDKDF (reference sequence). CDR3 length: 16 amino acids. CDR3 sequence (DNA): TGTGCCACCAGCAGAGGTCCTGGGACTAGCGGGTACGAGCAGTACTTC. It encodes CATSRGPGTSGYEQYF.

The V call is TRBV18, the J call TRBJ2-1, with D unclear. V gave up 3 bases and J gave up 0 bases, with 6 bases separating them. Germline V lookup: CDR1 KGHSH, CDR2 LQKENI. CDR3 length: 14 residues. The CDR3 DNA sequence: TGTGCCAGCTCACCGCGCGACTCCTACAATGAGCAGTTCTTC. Protein sequence: CASSPRDSYNEQFF. Combining the CDR3 with reference TRBV18 and TRBJ2-1 gives the whole variable domain NAGVMQNPRHLVRRRGQEARLRCSPMKGHSHVYWYRQLPEEGLKFMVYLQKENIIDESGMPKERFSAEFPKEGPSILRIQQVVRGDSAAYFCASSPRDSYNEQFFGPGTRLTVL.

This clone was seen a single time. The V gene is TRBV28, the J gene TRBJ1-5; the D gene is possibly TRBD1 (6 bases). Germline values: CDR1 MDHEN, CDR2 SYDVKM. The V gene lost 6 bases and the J gene lost 6 bases, with 18 bases spanning the gap. There are 15 residues in the CDR3. In nucleotides, the CDR3 is TGTGCCAGCAGCCCAATGGGGGGGGCCGGTCAGCCCCAGCATTTT. The encoded protein is CASSPMGGAGQPQHF.

V usage is TRBV21-1 and J usage is TRBJ2-2; no check of the table's D call, TRBD1, against the DNA was made. TRBV21-1 is a pseudogene. There are 15 residues in the CDR3. CDR3 coding DNA: TGTGCCACCCCAGGGACAGGGTGGCCCACCGGGGAGCTGTTTTTT. Its protein product is CATPGTGWPTGELFF.

This sequence joins TRBV27 and TRBJ2-3, with 8 bases matching TRBD1. The CDR3 consists of 15 residues. Germline V lookup: CDR1 MNHEY, CDR2 SMNVEV (reference sequence). Trimming at V came to 4 bases and at J to 0 bases, leaving 3 bases not matched to a gene. CDR3 nucleotide sequence: TGTGCCAGCAGTTCGGGACAGGCTAGCACAGATACGCAGTATTTT. Translated: CASSSGQASTDTQYF.

This chain joins TRBV4-2 and TRBJ2-7; D might be TRBD1 (6 bases). Germline CDR1 and CDR2: LGHNA and YNFKEQ. Trimming removed 0 bases at V and 0 bases at J, with 18 bases between. This CDR3 has 18 residues. The CDR3 region is CASSQDGVSGASSYEQYF. The CDR3 DNA reads as TGTGCCAGCAGCCAAGATGGGGTGTCAGGGGCTAGCTCCTACGAGCAGTACTTC.

This chain links TRBV7-6 with TRBJ2-7, with D possibly being TRBD1 (7 bases). The CDR3 totals 15 residues. V lost 5 bases and J lost 2, with 16 bases in between. Germline lookup yields CDR1 SGHVS and CDR2 FNYEAQ. DNA for the CDR3: TGTGCCAGCAGCCGCAACAGGGGAGGAACCTACGAGCAGTACTTC. Translation gives CASSRNRGGTYEQYF.

The V gene is TRBV6-5, the J gene TRBJ1-1; no clear D. V shed 0 bases and J shed 4 bases, with 6 bases lying between them. The CDR3 has 13 amino acids. Germline values: CDR1 MNHEY, CDR2 SVGAGI. CDR3 sequence: CASSYSTPTEAFF. CDR3 DNA: TGTGCCAGCAGTTACTCAACACCCACTGAAGCTTTCTTT.

This clone occurred a few times. The J gene is TRBJ2-3, the V gene TRBV27; a possible D gene is TRBD1 (5 bases). Germline loops: CDR1 MNHEY, CDR2 SMNVEV (reference sequence). The V end was cut by 0 bases, the J end by 0 bases, with 19 bases between. The CDR3 loop spans 19 amino acids. CDR3: CASSLSRLTVNPSTDTQYF. For the CDR3, the DNA is TGTGCCAGCAGTTTATCTCGCCTGACAGTTAATCCTAGCACAGATACGCAGTATTTT.

This sequence joins TRBV10-1 and TRBJ2-7; D unresolved. In germline, CDR1 is WNHNN, CDR2 SYGVQD (reference sequence). V lost 0 bases to trimming and J lost 6 bases, with 12 bases between them. This CDR3 region has 14 residues. The CDR3 spells CASSESLLVAEQYF. The CDR3 nucleotides are TGCGCCAGCAGTGAGTCTCTTCTAGTTGCCGAGCAGTACTTC.